These T cell receptor beta chains were read from a single sample in a study of PD-1 and CTLA-4 blockade in melanoma. Clones were read by immunoSEQ multiplex PCR, and TCRdb kept only the in-frame ones, dropping some. The sample has tens of thousands of clones; 88% are singletons. Source: CD8+ T cells from peripheral blood, taken before anti-PD-1 treatment. These receptors came from a human donor with melanoma. CDR3s include the opening cysteine and the closing phenylalanine or tryptophan. D genes are given only for firm matches. The size entry is marked missing in some rows and otherwise reads once, few, many or a size class.

v_gene	j_gene	abundance	d_gene	CDR3nt	CDR3aa
TRBV4-1	TRBJ1-1	NA	TRBD1	TGCGCCAGCAGCCTGTCCGGGTCCCAGGGGGACACTGAAGCTTTCTTT	CASSLSGSQGDTEAFF
TRBV6-5	TRBJ2-6	once	NA	TGTGCCAGCAAATTAGGGTCAGCTGGGGCCAACGTCCTGACTTTC	CASKLGSAGANVLTF
TRBV27	TRBJ2-3	NA	NA	TGTGCCAGCAGTTTATGGACCACGAGCACAGATACGCAGTATTTT	CASSLWTTSTDTQYF
TRBV4-1	TRBJ1-6	NA	NA	TGCGCCAGCAGCCAAATTCTCGGACCAAATTCACCCCTCCACTTT	CASSQILGPNSPLHF
TRBV15	TRBJ2-2	NA	NA	TGTGCCACCAGCGGGGGGGCGGGGGTCAACACCGGGGAGCTGTTTTTT	CATSGGAGVNTGELFF
TRBV29-1	TRBJ2-7	NA	TRBD2	TGCAGCGTTGAAGGGTTGGTAGCGGGTAGCTCCTACGAGCAGTACTTC	CSVEGLVAGSSYEQYF
TRBV2	TRBJ1-1	few	NA	TGTGCCAGCAAAGATCCGGGGGGGGAGAACACTGAAGCTTTCTTT	CASKDPGGENTEAFF
TRBV6-2/TRBV6-3	TRBJ1-5	NA	TRBD1	TGTGCCAGCAGTTACACAGGGACAGGGAATCAGCCCCAGCATTTT	CASSYTGTGNQPQHF
TRBV30	TRBJ2-1	once	TRBD1	TGTGCCTGGAGTATGGGACAGGGTCGCGATGAGCAGTTCTTC	CAWSMGQGRDEQFF
TRBV30	TRBJ1-6	NA	TRBD1	TGTGCCTGGAGTGGGGGGACAGCGAATTCACCCCTCCACTTT	CAWSGGTANSPLHF
TRBV19	TRBJ1-2	NA	TRBD1	TGTGCCAGTTCTCTCAGGGGGGCTAACTATGGCTACACCTTC	CASSLRGANYGYTF
TRBV7-9	TRBJ1-1	once	NA	TGTGCCAGCAGCTTATCCTCCCTCAGGGCGGTGATGAACACTGAAGCTTTCTTT	CASSLSSLRAVMNTEAFF
TRBV6-5	TRBJ2-3	NA	TRBD2	TGTGCCACAACCGGGACTAGCGGGGGGTCAGATACGCAGTATTTT	CATTGTSGGSDTQYF
TRBV28	TRBJ2-5	once	TRBD1	TGTGCCAGCAGCCAGGGACAGTACCAAGAGACCCAGTACTTC	CASSQGQYQETQYF
TRBV12-3/TRBV12-4	TRBJ2-1	NA	NA	TGTGCCAGCAGTTTGGGCAATGAGCAGTTCTTC	CASSLGNEQFF
TRBV28	TRBJ1-2	NA	TRBD1	TGTGCCAGCAGTTTCCCCCGGGACAGGGGCGTCTATGGCTACACCTTC	CASSFPRDRGVYGYTF
TRBV3-1/TRBV3-2	TRBJ1-2	NA	TRBD1	TGTGCCAGCAGCTCGGACAGGCCCTACTATGGCTACACCTTC	CASSSDRPYYGYTF
TRBV19	TRBJ2-1	NA	NA	TGTGCCAGTAGTATTTGGGATGAGCAGTTCTTC	CASSIWDEQFF
TRBV4-1	TRBJ1-6	NA	TRBD1	TGCGCCAGCAGCCAAGGAGGACAGGGATATTCACCCCTCCACTTT	CASSQGGQGYSPLHF
TRBV6-5	TRBJ2-1	NA	TRBD1	TGTGCCAGCATAGGGGGCCGGGATGAGCAGTTCTTC	CASIGGRDEQFF
TRBV2	TRBJ1-2	once	NA	TGTGCCAGCAACCCTCTGGGGGTGGCTGACTATGGCTACACCTTC	CASNPLGVADYGYTF
TRBV19	TRBJ2-7	NA	TRBD1	TGTGCCAGTAGTTGGGACAGGGGGAACGAGCAGTACTTC	CASSWDRGNEQYF
TRBV5-1	TRBJ2-3	NA	TRBD2	TGCGCCAGCAGCCAAGGGACTAGCGTCACAGATACGCAGTATTTT	CASSQGTSVTDTQYF